This paragraph reports one TCR beta chain. Antigen unknown. These data originate in a study of OX40 agonist ivuxolimab in advanced cancers. At the level of the study: Patients received intravenous ivuxolimab every 2 weeks at 0.01 to 10 mg/kg. Age averaged around 54 years (range about 23 to 80), and 82.7% were male. Study results and caveats: Fewer expanded clones were found on average in CD4+ than in CD8+ T cells.

Enrollment shut out patients with autoimmune disease history or systemic immunosuppression. The CDR3 is 14 residues long. The V end was cut by 5 bases, the J end by 0 bases, with 10 bases between. Germline-derived CDR1 and CDR2 are SEHNR and FQNEAQ (reference sequence). TCRdb's table, derived via immunoSEQ multiplex PCR, lists solely in-frame clones and lacks some. Here the sample spans fewer than 30,000 clones, about 85% being singletons. The sample consisted of CD4+ or CD8+ T cells sorted from blood, taken in a trial of the OX40 agonist ivuxolimab. V usage is TRBV7-9 and J usage is TRBJ2-5, with unresolved D. The source is an adult with an advanced solid tumor such as melanoma, head and neck, liver or kidney cancer. This CDR3 reads CASSPRTNQETQYF. The CDR3 region has the DNA TGTGCCAGCAGCCCAAGAACTAACCAAGAGACCCAGTACTTC.